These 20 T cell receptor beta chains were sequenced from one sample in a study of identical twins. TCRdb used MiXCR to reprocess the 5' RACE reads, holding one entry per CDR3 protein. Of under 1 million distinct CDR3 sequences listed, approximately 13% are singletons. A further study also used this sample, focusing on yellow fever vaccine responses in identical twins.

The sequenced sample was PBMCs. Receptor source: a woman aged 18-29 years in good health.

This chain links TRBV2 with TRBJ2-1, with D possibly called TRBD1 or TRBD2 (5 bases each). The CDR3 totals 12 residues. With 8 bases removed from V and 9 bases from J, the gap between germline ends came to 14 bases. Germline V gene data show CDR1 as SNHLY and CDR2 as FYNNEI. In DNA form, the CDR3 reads TGTGCCAGCTGGGACCCTAGGGCTGAGCAGTTCTTC. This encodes CASWDPRAEQFF.

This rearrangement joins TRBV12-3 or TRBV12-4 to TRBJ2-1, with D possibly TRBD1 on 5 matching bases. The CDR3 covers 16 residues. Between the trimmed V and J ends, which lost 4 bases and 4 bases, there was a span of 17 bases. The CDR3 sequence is CASSYSQGFGYNEQFF. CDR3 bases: TGTGCCAGCAGTTATTCCCAGGGTTTTGGGTACAATGAGCAGTTCTTC.

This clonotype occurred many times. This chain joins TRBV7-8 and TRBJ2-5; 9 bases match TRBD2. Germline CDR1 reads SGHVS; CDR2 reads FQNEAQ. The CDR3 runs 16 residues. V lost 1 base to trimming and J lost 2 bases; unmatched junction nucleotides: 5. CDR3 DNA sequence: TGTGCCAGCAGCTTAGTTCGCGGGAGGGGACAAGAGACCCAGTACTTC. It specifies CASSLVRGRGQETQYF.

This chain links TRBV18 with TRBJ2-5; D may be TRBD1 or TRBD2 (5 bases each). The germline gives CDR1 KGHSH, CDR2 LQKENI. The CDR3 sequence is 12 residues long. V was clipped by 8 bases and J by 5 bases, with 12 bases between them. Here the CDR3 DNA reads TGTGCCAGCCTCGGGGCAGGCGAGACCCAGTACTTC. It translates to CASLGAGETQYF.

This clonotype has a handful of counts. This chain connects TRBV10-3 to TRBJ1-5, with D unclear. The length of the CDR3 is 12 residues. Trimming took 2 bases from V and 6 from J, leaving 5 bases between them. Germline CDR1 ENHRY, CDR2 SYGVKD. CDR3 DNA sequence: TGTGCCATCAGTGAGCTAAGTCAGCCCCAGCATTTT. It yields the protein CAISELSQPQHF.

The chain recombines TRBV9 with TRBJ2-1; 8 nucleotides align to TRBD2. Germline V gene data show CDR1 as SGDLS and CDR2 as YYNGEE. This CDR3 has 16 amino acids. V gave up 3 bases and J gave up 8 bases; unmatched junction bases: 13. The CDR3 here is CASSAQAGDGLDEQFF. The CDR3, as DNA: TGTGCCAGCAGCGCTCAAGCGGGAGATGGGTTAGATGAGCAGTTCTTC.

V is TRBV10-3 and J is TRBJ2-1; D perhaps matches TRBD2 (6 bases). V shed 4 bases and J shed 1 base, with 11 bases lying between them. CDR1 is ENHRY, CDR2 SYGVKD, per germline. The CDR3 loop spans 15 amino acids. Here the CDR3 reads CAISGGDSSYNEQFF. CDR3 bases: TGTGCCATCAGTGGGGGGGACTCGTCCTACAATGAGCAGTTCTTC.

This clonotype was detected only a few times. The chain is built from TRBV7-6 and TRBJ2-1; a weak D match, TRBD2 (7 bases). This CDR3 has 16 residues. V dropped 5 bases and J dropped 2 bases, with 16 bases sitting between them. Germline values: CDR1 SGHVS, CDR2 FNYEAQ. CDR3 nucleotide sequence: TGTGCCAGCAGCCCTGGGGGGGCGGGGGCCTACAATGAGCAGTTCTTC. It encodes CASSPGGAGAYNEQFF.

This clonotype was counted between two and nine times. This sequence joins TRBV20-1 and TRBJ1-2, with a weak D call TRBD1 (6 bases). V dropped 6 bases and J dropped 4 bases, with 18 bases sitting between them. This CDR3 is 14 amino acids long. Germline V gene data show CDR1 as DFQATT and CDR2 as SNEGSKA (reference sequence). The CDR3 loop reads CSASGARAIYGYTF. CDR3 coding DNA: TGCAGTGCCTCGGGGGCGCGGGCGATCTATGGCTACACCTTC.

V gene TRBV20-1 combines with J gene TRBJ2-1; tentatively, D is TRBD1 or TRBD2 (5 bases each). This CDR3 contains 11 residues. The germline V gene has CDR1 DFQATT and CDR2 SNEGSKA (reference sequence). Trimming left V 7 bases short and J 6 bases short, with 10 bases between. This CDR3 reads CSVRGRNEQFF. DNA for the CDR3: TGCAGTGTGAGGGGTCGCAATGAGCAGTTCTTC.

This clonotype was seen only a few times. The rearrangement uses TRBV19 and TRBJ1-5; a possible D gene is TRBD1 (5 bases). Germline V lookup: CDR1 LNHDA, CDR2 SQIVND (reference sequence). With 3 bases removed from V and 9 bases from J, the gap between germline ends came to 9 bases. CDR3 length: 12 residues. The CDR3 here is CASSIAGGPQHF. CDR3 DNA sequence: TGTGCCAGTAGTATCGCGGGGGGGCCCCAGCATTTT.

CDR3 DNA: TGTGCCAGCAGCCAAGGGTCTCCTAGCGGGAGTGAGACCCAGTACTTC. Translation gives CASSQGSPSGSETQYF. This chain links TRBV4-2 with TRBJ2-5, with 10 nucleotides matching TRBD2. This CDR3 contains 16 residues. The ends lost 1 base at V and 5 bases at J; junction bases unmatched: 7. Germline CDR1 is LGHNA and CDR2 is YNFKEQ.

CDR3: CASSPRTMGNYNEQFF. CDR3 coding DNA: TGTGCCAGCAGCCCACGGACTATGGGCAACTACAATGAGCAGTTCTTC. The chain carries TRBV7-7 and TRBJ2-1; weak D call: TRBD2 (6 bases). Germline CDR1 is SSHAT and CDR2 is FNYEAQ (reference sequence). This CDR3 contains 16 residues. V lost 5 bases, J lost 3 bases, and 17 bases lay in between.

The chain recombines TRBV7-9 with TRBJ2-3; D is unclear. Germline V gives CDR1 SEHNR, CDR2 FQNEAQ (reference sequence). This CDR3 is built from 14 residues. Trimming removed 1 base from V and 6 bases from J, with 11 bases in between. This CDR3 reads CASSLGNGRDTQYF. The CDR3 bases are TGTGCCAGCAGCTTAGGGAACGGGCGGGATACGCAGTATTTT.

CDR3 nucleotide sequence: TGTGCCAGCAGTAATCAGGGAAGCCTGAAAGCGCAGTACGTC. Amino acid sequence: CASSNQGSLKAQYV. The V and J genes are TRBV28 and TRBJ2-7, with D perhaps TRBD1 (5 bases). This CDR3 is built from 14 residues. Trimming pared 5 bases from V and 9 bases from J, leaving 20 bases between. Germline V gene sequence: CDR1 MDHEN, CDR2 SYDVKM.

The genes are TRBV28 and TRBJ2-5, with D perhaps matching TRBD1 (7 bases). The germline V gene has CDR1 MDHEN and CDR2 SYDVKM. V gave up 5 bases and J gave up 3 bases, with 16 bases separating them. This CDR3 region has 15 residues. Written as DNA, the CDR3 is TGTGCCAGCAGTCCCCCCCAGGGGGGAAAAGAGACCCAGTACTTC. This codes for CASSPPQGGKETQYF.

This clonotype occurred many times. This CDR3 is CASSITGTEYNEQFF. The CDR3, as DNA: TGCGCCAGCAGTATTACCGGGACAGAGTACAATGAGCAGTTCTTC. The chain recombines TRBV5-1 with TRBJ2-1; TRBD1 agrees at 7 bases. The CDR3 is 15 amino acids. Trimming cost V 5 bases and J 4 bases; bases outside gene matches: 9. Germline V gives CDR1 SGHRS, CDR2 YFSETQ.

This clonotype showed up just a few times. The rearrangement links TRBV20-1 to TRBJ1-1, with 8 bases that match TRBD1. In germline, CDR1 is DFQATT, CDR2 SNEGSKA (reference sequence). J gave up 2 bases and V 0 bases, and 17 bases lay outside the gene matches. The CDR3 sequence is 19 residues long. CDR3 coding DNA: TGCAGTGCTAGAGATCCCGTGGACCTTACAGGGGGTGGAAACACTGAAGCTTTCTTT. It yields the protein CSARDPVDLTGGGNTEAFF.

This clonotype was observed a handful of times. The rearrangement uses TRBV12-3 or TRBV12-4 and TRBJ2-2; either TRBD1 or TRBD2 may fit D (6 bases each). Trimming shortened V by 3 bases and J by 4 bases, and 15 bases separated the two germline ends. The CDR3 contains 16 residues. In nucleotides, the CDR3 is TGTGCCAGCAGTTTTGGGGGGCTCGCGACCACCGGGGAGCTGTTTTTT. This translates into CASSFGGLATTGELFF.

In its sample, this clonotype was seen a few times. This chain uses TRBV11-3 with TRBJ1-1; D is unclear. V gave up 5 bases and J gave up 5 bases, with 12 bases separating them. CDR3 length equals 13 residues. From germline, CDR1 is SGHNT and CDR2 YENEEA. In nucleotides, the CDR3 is TGTGCCAGCAGCGCGGAAGGGCAAACTGAAGCTTTCTTT. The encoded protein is CASSAEGQTEAFF.